These 20 T cell receptor beta chains share one sample of origin, sequenced in a study of blood T cell repertoires in COVID-19. Sequenced by immunoSEQ multiplex PCR; TCRdb stores in-frame clones only, minus some. The sample has some 180,000 clones; around 85% are singletons. The sample was peripheral blood. The receptors were gathered from a woman aged 60-70 years with acute or convalescent COVID-19.

The V call is TRBV18, the J call TRBJ2-7; TRBD1 matches 9 bases. V gave up 5 bases and J gave up 6 bases; unmatched junction bases: 8. The CDR3 loop spans 14 amino acids. Germline V lookup: CDR1 KGHSH, CDR2 LQKENI. The CDR3 protein is CASSFLPGQGEQYF. DNA for the CDR3: TGTGCCAGCTCATTTCTTCCGGGACAGGGCGAGCAGTACTTC.

The genes are TRBV3-1 (or the pseudogene TRBV3-2) and TRBJ1-3; tentatively, D is TRBD1 (6 bases). Germline V gene lookup returns CDR1 LGHDT and CDR2 YNNKEL (reference sequence). V lost 5 bases and J lost 11, with 22 bases in between. The CDR3 has 15 residues. The CDR3 region is CASSSEGTTSVAIYF. DNA for the CDR3: TGTGCCAGCAGCTCAGAGGGGACAACCTCGGTCGCCATATATTTT.

This clone showed up just once. The V call is TRBV2, the J call TRBJ1-5, with unresolved D. CDR1 and CDR2 (germline): SNHLY, FYNNEI. V gave up 6 bases and J gave up 4 bases, with 7 bases separating them. The CDR3 is made up of 12 amino acids. CDR3 in amino acids: CASRAENQPQHF. The CDR3 region has the DNA TGTGCCAGCAGGGCAGAAAATCAGCCCCAGCATTTT.

This chain links TRBV29-1 with TRBJ2-3; D may be TRBD1 (5 bases). The germline V gene encodes CDR1 SQVTM and CDR2 ANQGSEA. Trimming removed 2 bases from V and 8 bases from J, with 8 bases in between. This CDR3 is 11 amino acids long. CDR3 region: CSVELGVTQYF. The CDR3 DNA reads as TGCAGCGTTGAATTAGGGGTTACGCAGTATTTT.

The V and J genes are TRBV2 and TRBJ2-3, with TRBD1 identical over 10 bases. The CDR3 consists of 15 residues. Germline-derived CDR1 and CDR2 are SNHLY and FYNNEI. V gave up 4 bases and J gave up 3 bases; unmatched junction bases: 4. The CDR3 DNA sequence: TGTGCCAGCAGTGGACAGGGGGCTGGTACAGATACGCAGTATTTT. It is translated as CASSGQGAGTDTQYF.

This clone showed up just once. The chain joins TRBV7-2 to TRBJ2-1; 11 bases align to TRBD2. Germline V CDR1 and CDR2: SGHTA, FQGNSA. This CDR3 has 17 amino acids. The V gene end was trimmed by 0 bases and the J gene end by 7 bases; junction bases not matched to a gene: 8. Here the CDR3 DNA reads TGTGCCAGCAGCTTAGCGGTAAGGCTAGCGGGAGGTAATGAGCAGTTCTTC. Its protein is CASSLAVRLAGGNEQFF.

V gene TRBV3-1 (or the pseudogene TRBV3-2) combines with J gene TRBJ1-5, with D perhaps matching TRBD1 (6 bases). Germline loops: CDR1 LGHDT, CDR2 YNNKEL (reference sequence). Between the trimmed V and J ends, which lost 6 bases and 5 bases, there was a span of 11 bases. The CDR3 consists of 13 residues. DNA for the CDR3: TGTGCCAGCAGTCAGAGACAGGATCAGCCCCAGCATTTT. This gives the protein CASSQRQDQPQHF.

The CDR3 loop is CASSHLRGGTPEAFF. CDR3 coding DNA: TGTGCCAGCAGCCATTTGAGGGGGGGGACTCCTGAAGCTTTCTTT. This chain links TRBV3-1 (or the pseudogene TRBV3-2) with TRBJ1-1; possible D gene TRBD1, 6 bases. The CDR3 spans 15 residues. V lost 3 bases, J lost 6 bases, and 17 bases lay in between. CDR1 and CDR2 from the germline V gene are LGHDT and YNNKEL (reference sequence).

The gene calls are TRBV7-9 and TRBJ1-3, with 7 bases fitting TRBD1. The V segment lost 5 bases and the J segment 4 bases; nucleotides outside the gene matches: 8. Germline CDR1 SEHNR, CDR2 FQNEAQ (reference sequence). The CDR3 has 15 residues. The CDR3 DNA follows: TGTGCCAGCAGCCTTACAGGGGAGGTCGGAAACACCATATATTTT. Protein product: CASSLTGEVGNTIYF.

This clone was detected once. The chain has TRBV24-1 and TRBJ2-7; TRBD2 matches at 10 bases. CDR3 length: 17 residues. Germline V gene sequence: CDR1 KGHDR, CDR2 SFDVKD. V dropped 2 bases and J dropped 1; count of bases not matched to a gene: 7. The CDR3 loop reads CATSDSFTSGISYEQYV. The CDR3 bases are TGTGCCACCAGTGATTCGTTTACTAGCGGGATTTCCTACGAGCAGTACGTC.

V gene TRBV6-6 combines with J gene TRBJ2-1, with TRBD1 identical over 8 bases. The CDR3 is 15 amino acids. Germline V CDR1 and CDR2: MNHNY, SVGAGI (reference sequence). V dropped 4 bases and J dropped 5; count of bases not matched to a gene: 7. This CDR3 reads CASSSSQTGDNEQFF. As DNA, the CDR3 is TGTGCCAGCAGTTCCTCCCAGACAGGGGACAATGAGCAGTTCTTC.

The chain is built from TRBV5-1 and TRBJ2-5, with D maybe TRBD2 (5 bases). The CDR3 has 12 residues. Germline V lookup: CDR1 SGHRS, CDR2 YFSETQ. V was shortened by 5 bases and J by 2 bases, with 7 bases between the two germline ends. The CDR3 loop is CASRRGQETQYF. Written as DNA, the CDR3 is TGCGCCAGCAGACGGGGACAAGAGACCCAGTACTTC.

The chain combines TRBV18 with TRBJ1-1; D remains unclear. Germline lookup yields CDR1 KGHSH and CDR2 LQKENI. The CDR3 length is 16 residues. The V end lost 1 base, the J end lost 1 base, and 13 bases lay between the germline ends. CDR3 coding DNA: TGTGCCAGCTCACCACAACGGGGAAGCGGGAACACTGAAGCTTTCTTT. Translated: CASSPQRGSGNTEAFF.

This rearrangement joins TRBV5-6 to TRBJ1-4; no clear D. V dropped 2 bases and J dropped 4 bases, with 12 bases sitting between them. The germline gives CDR1 SGHDT, CDR2 YYEEEE. CDR3 length equals 15 residues. CDR3 sequence reads: CASSFFRRVNEKLFF. In nucleotides, the CDR3 is TGTGCCAGCAGCTTTTTTCGGCGGGTTAATGAAAAACTGTTTTTT.

This rearrangement joins TRBV5-8 to TRBJ2-7; TRBD1 agrees at 9 bases. Germline V CDR1 and CDR2: SGHTS, YDEGEE. V shed 4 bases and J 5 bases; nucleotides not matched to a gene: 13. The CDR3 consists of 16 residues. Written as DNA, the CDR3 is TGTGCCAGCAGCCGGGGGAACAGGGGGCGCTTCCACGAGCAGTACTTC. Amino acids: CASSRGNRGRFHEQYF. Full variable domain (outside the CDR3, taken from reference TRBV5-8 and TRBJ2-7): EAGVTQSPTHLIKTRGQQATLRCSPISGHTSVYWYQQALGLGLQFLLWYDEGEERNRGNFPPRFSGRQFPNYSSELNVNALELEDSALYLCASSRGNRGRFHEQYFGPGTRLTVT.

V and J are TRBV4-1 and TRBJ1-2; a possible D gene is TRBD1 (6 bases). This CDR3 has 15 residues. The V and J ends lost 2 bases and 0 bases respectively, with 10 bases between them. The V gene's germline CDR1 is MGHRA and CDR2 YSYEKL. CDR3: CASSQTDSSNYGYTF. CDR3 sequence (DNA): TGCGCCAGCAGCCAAACGGACAGCTCTAACTATGGCTACACCTTC.

This clone appeared a few times. The chain combines TRBV30 with TRBJ1-4; 9 bases are shared with TRBD1. Per germline, CDR1 GTSNPN and CDR2 SVGIG (reference sequence). This CDR3 is 15 amino acids long. The junction had 14 bases not matched to a gene; V was cut back by 8 bases and J by 7 bases. The CDR3 sequence is CAGLPLDRGFEKLFF. DNA of the CDR3: TGTGCCGGGTTGCCCCTGGACAGGGGTTTTGAAAAACTGTTTTTT.

The rearrangement joins TRBV4-2 to TRBJ2-2, with 10 nucleotides matching TRBD2. Losses at the gene ends were 2 bases for V and 2 bases for J; bases not matched to a gene: 8. The CDR3 is made up of 18 amino acids. Germline V gene data show CDR1 as LGHNA and CDR2 as YNFKEQ. The CDR3 spells CASSQRASGSYNTGELFF. CDR3 nucleotides: TGTGCCAGCAGCCAAAGGGCTAGCGGGAGTTATAACACCGGGGAGCTGTTTTTT.

The chain links TRBV3-1 (or the pseudogene TRBV3-2) to TRBJ1-1; the D is unclear. Germline values: CDR1 LGHDT, CDR2 YNNKEL (reference sequence). Deletions cut 1 base from V and 7 bases from J, with 4 bases between. The CDR3 has 11 amino acids. The CDR3 DNA reads as TGTGCCAGCAGCCAAGCCAGTGAAGCTTTCTTT. It codes for CASSQASEAFF.

The gene calls are TRBV7-9 and TRBJ2-1; 7 bases align to TRBD1. Trimming removed 5 bases from V and 7 bases from J; junction bases left unmatched: 11. The CDR3 covers 15 residues. Germline V gene sequence: CDR1 SEHNR, CDR2 FQNEAQ (reference sequence). As DNA, the CDR3 is TGTGCCAGCAGCGACACGGGACAGATATTTAATGAGCAGTTCTTC. It encodes CASSDTGQIFNEQFF.